The present TCR beta chain was sequenced within a study of response to subunit inactivated influenza vaccine. This clonotype has a count of ten or more. Trimming pared 7 bases from V and 2 bases from J, leaving 2 bases between. CDR3 length: 11 residues. Each CDR3 protein is one row after TCRdb ran MiXCR on the RT-PCR reads. This table has about 650,000 distinct CDR3 sequences, 14% appearing once. The starting material was PBMCs from blood, obtained around 14 days before vaccination. This rearrangement joins TRBV12-3 or TRBV12-4 to TRBJ2-2; D ambiguous. The clonotype comes from a man aged 45-65 years who received an inactivated influenza vaccine. CDR3 bases: TGTGCCAGCACCAACACCGGGGAGCTGTTTTTT. This gives the protein CASTNTGELFF.